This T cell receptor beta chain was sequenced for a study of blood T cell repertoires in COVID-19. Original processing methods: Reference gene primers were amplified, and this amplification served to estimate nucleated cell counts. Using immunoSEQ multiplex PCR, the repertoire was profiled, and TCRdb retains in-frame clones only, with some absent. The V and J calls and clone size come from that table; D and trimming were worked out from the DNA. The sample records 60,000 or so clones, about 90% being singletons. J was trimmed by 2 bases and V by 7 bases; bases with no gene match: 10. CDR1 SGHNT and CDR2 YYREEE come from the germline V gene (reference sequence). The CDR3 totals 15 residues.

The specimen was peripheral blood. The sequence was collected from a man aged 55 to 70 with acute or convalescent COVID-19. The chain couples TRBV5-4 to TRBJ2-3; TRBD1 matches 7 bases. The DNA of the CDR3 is TGTGCCAGCTCCCTCAGACAGGGAAACACAGATACGCAGTATTTT. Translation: CASSLRQGNTDTQYF. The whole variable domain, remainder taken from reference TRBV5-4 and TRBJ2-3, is ETGVTQSPTHLIKTRGQQVTLRCSSQSGHNTVSWYQQALGQGPQFIFQYYREEENGRGNFPPRFSGLQFPNYSSELNVNALELDDSALYLCASSLRQGNTDTQYFGPGTRLTVL.